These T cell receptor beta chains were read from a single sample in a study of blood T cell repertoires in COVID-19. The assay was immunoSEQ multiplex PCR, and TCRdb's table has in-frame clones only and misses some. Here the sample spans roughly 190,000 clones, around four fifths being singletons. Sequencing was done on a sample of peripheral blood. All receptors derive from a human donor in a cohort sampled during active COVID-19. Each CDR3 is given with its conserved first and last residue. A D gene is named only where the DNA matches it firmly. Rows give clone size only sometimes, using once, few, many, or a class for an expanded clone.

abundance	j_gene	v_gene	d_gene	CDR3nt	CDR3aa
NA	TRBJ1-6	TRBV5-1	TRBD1	TGCGCCAGCAGCTCCGGGACAGAAGAAAATTCACCCCTCCACTTT	CASSSGTEENSPLHF
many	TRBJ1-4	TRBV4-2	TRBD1	TGTGCCAGCAGCCAGGAAAGAAGGACAGGGGTCGGGGCAGACAATGAAAAACTGTTTTTT	CASSQERRTGVGADNEKLFF
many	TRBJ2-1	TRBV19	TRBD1	TGTGCCAGTAGTATTTTTACAGGGGGATACAATGAGCAGTTCTTC	CASSIFTGGYNEQFF
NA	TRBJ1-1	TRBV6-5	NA	TGTGCCAGCACCCTGACAGTTAACACTGAAGCTTTCTTT	CASTLTVNTEAFF
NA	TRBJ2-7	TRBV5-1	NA	TGCGCCAGCAGCTTGGGGCCCAGGGCTTACCCCAATTACGAGCAGTACTTC	CASSLGPRAYPNYEQYF
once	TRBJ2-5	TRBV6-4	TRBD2	TGTGCCAGCAGTGACTATACTAGCGGGAGGGCTCCCCAAGAGACCCAGTACTTC	CASSDYTSGRAPQETQYF
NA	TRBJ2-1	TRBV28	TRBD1	TGTGCCAGCAGTCCTGGGACAGGGTCTCCCTACAATGAGCAGTTCTTC	CASSPGTGSPYNEQFF
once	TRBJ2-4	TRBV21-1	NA	TGTGCCAGCAGCAAATTGGGACAGGCCCAAGCAAGCGTCCAAGCCAAAAACATTCAGTACTTC	CASSKLGQAQASVQAKNIQYF
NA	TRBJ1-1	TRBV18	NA	TGTGCCAGCTCACCGCAGGTGGCGGGCACTGAAGCTTTCTTT	CASSPQVAGTEAFF
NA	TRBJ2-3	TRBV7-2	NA	TGTGCCAGCGGGGGGACTACAGATACGCAGTATTTT	CASGGTTDTQYF
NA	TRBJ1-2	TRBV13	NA	TGTGCCAGCAGCTTATGGGGAAGGGGCTATGGCTACACCTTC	CASSLWGRGYGYTF
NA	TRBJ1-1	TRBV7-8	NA	TGTGCCAGCAGCAAAGGGACTTGGAACACTGAAGCTTTCTTT	CASSKGTWNTEAFF
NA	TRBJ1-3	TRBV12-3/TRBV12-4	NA	TGTGCCAGCAGTCCTTTCGGTGGAAACACCATATATTTT	CASSPFGGNTIYF
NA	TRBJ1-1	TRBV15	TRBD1	TGTGCCACCTCAGGGACAGGGAGCTTAGGTGGAGCTTTCTTT	CATSGTGSLGGAFF
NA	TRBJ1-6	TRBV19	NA	TGTGCCAGTAGCACGCAAAGCGGTGGCAATTCACCCCTCCACTTT	CASSTQSGGNSPLHF
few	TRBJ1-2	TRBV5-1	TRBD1	TGCGCCAGCAGCACCCGGGACAGGGGCGCTAACTATGGCTACACCTTC	CASSTRDRGANYGYTF
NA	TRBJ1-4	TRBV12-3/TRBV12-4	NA	TGTGCCAGCAGCCCACGACTAGAAAAACTGTTTTTT	CASSPRLEKLFF
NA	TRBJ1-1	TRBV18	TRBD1	TGTGCCAGCTCACCCCGGACAGGGAACACTGAAGCTTTCTTT	CASSPRTGNTEAFF
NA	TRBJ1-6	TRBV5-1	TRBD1	TGCGCCAGCAGCCAGGGACAGAATAATTCACCCCTCCACTTT	CASSQGQNNSPLHF
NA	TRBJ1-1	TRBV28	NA	TGTGCCAGCACCTTTGGAGGCCACCCGAACACTGAAGCTTTCTTT	CASTFGGHPNTEAFF
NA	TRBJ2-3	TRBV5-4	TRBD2	TGTGCCAGCAGTGCGGGAGGATGGGGCACAGATACGCAGTATTTT	CASSAGGWGTDTQYF
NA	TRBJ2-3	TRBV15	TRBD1	TGTGCCACCAGCAGAGATCCAGGAGGGACAGGGGTGTTT	CATSRDPGGTGVF
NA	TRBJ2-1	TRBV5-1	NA	TGCGCCAGCAGCTTGGCCGGCGGGACTTACAATGAGCAGTTCTTC	CASSLAGGTYNEQFF
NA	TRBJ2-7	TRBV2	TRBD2	TGTGCCAGCAACTCCGGCGGGGGTCTCTCCTACGAGCAGTACTTC	CASNSGGGLSYEQYF
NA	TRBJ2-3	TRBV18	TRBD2	TGTGCCAGCTCCCCCCCCCGGGGGGGCGAAACAGATACGCAGTATTTT	CASSPPRGGETDTQYF
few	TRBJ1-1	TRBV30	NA	TGTGCCTGGAGTAAACGGAGGCTGAACACTGAAGCTTTCTTT	CAWSKRRLNTEAFF
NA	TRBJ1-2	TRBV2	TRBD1	TGTGCCAGCAGTGAACAGGGGGCATTTAACTATGGCTACACCTTC	CASSEQGAFNYGYTF
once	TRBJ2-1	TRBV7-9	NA	TGTGCCAGCAGCTTAGCGCAGGGTAGCCTCTACAATGAGCAGTTCTTC	CASSLAQGSLYNEQFF
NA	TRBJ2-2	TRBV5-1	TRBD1	TGCGCCAGCAGCTTAAGTCCCTTGACAGGGGTCAGGACCGGGGAGCTGTTTTTT	CASSLSPLTGVRTGELFF
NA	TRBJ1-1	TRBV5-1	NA	TGCGCCAGCAGCTCCATCCCGGGCACTGAAGCTTTCTTT	CASSSIPGTEAFF
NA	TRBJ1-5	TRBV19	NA	TGTGCCAGTAGTATGGGCGATCAGCCCCAGCATTTT	CASSMGDQPQHF
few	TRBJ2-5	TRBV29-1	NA	TGCAGCGTTGAAGGGCAGCAAGAGACCCAGTACTTC	CSVEGQQETQYF
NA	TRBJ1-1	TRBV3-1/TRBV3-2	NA	TGTGCCAGCAGCCAAGTCCGGACAACCCTAGGGAACACTGAAGCTTTCTTT	CASSQVRTTLGNTEAFF
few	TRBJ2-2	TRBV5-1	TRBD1	TGCGCCAGCAGCTTGAGGATGCAGGGGGTAGGCGGGGAGCTGTTTTTT	CASSLRMQGVGGELFF
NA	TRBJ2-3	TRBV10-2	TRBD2	TGCGCCAGCCGTCCGACTAGCCCAGATACGCAGTATTTT	CASRPTSPDTQYF
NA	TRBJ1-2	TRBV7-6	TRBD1	TGTGCCAACAGCTCCTGGACAGGGAAAGGCTACACCTTC	CANSSWTGKGYTF
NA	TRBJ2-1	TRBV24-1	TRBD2	TGTGCCACCAGTGATTTGCAAAGGGGGACTAGCGGGAGACGGGATGAGCAGTTCTTC	CATSDLQRGTSGRRDEQFF
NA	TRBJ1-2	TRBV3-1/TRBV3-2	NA	TGTGCCAGCAGCCAAAGATCTCTCGGGCAGGGGAACTATGGCTACACCTTC	CASSQRSLGQGNYGYTF
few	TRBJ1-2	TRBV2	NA	TGTGCCAGCAGTGAAGATGGACAGCGGTACGGCTACACCTTC	CASSEDGQRYGYTF
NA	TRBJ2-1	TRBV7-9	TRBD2	TGTGCCAGCAGCGTAGCGGGAGTAGGAAATGAGCAGTTCTTC	CASSVAGVGNEQFF
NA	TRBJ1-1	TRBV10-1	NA	TGCGCCAGCAGTGAGTGGGGGGACACTGAAGCTTTCTTT	CASSEWGDTEAFF
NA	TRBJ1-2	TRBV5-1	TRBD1	TGCGCCAGCAGCCCCGGGACAGGGGCGTGGTATGGCTACACCTTC	CASSPGTGAWYGYTF
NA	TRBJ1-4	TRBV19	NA	TGTGCCAGTATCGGGGGGAATGAAAAACTGTTTTTT	CASIGGNEKLFF
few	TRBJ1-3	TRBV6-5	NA	TGTGCCAGCGGGCAGGGGATTGGAAACACCATATATTTT	CASGQGIGNTIYF
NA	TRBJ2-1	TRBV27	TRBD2	TGTGCCAGCAGCCCCATTTTAGCGGGCTCCTACAATGAGCAGTTCTTC	CASSPILAGSYNEQFF
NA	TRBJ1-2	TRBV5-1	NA	TGCGCCAGCAGCTTGGCCGGGGACTATGGCTACACCTTC	CASSLAGDYGYTF
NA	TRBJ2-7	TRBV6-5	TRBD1	TGTGCCAGTAGGGGACAGATAGAATGGTACGAGCAGTACTTC	CASRGQIEWYEQYF
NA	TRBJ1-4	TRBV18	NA	TGTGCCAGCTCACCACGGTCAGGGTCAACTAATGAAAAACTGTTTTTT	CASSPRSGSTNEKLFF
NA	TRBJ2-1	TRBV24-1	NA	TGTGCCACCAGTGATTCTCTGACGTACTCAGGCTACAATGAGCAGTTCTTC	CATSDSLTYSGYNEQFF
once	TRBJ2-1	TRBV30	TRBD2	TGTGCCTGGAGGGACGGGGGGGCCCGTAATGAGCAGTTCTTC	CAWRDGGARNEQFF
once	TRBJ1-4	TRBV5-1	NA	TGCGCCAGCAGCCCTACAGGGAAAGAAAAACTGTTTTTT	CASSPTGKEKLFF
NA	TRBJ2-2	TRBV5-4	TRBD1	TGTGCCAGCAGCCCCGTCGGGGACAGTCTTACCGGGGAGCTGTTTTTT	CASSPVGDSLTGELFF
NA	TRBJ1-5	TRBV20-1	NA	TGCAGTGCTAGTCGGCGACGGACTTCCAATCAGCCCCAGCATTTT	CSASRRRTSNQPQHF
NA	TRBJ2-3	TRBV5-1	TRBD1	TGCGCCAGCAGCTTGGGGGACAGGGGGATTTCTGCAGATACGCAGTATTTT	CASSLGDRGISADTQYF
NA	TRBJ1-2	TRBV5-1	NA	TGCGCCAGCAGCTTGGAAAGGGAGATCTATGGCTACACCTTC	CASSLEREIYGYTF
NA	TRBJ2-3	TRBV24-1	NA	TGTGCCACCAGTGATTTCTCCCTTGCAGATACGCAGTATTTT	CATSDFSLADTQYF
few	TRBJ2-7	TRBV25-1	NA	TGTGCCAGCAGTGACTTTAGCACCCTCTCCTACGAGCAGTACTTC	CASSDFSTLSYEQYF
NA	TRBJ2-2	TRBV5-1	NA	TGCGCCAGCAGCTTGGACCATAGTAGCGCCGGGGAGCTGTTTTTT	CASSLDHSSAGELFF
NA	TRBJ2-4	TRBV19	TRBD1	TGTGCCAGTAGTAGGGGACAGCAAAACATTCAGTACTTC	CASSRGQQNIQYF